What follows is one TCR beta chain and its context. Its antigen is currently unknown. Germline V CDR1 and CDR2: SGHRS, YFSETQ. The CDR3 is made up of 14 amino acids. V was shortened by 2 bases and J by 4 bases, with 10 bases between the two germline ends. This sample was included in a study of radiotherapy plus CTLA-4 blockade in lung cancer. Study-level background: With around 30% of patients having disease control, objective responses were seen in approximately 17%.

The study, taken as a whole, reports: Some TCR clones had been derived from tumors. These clones expanded in peripheral blood after radiotherapy plus ipilimumab. Reported findings show early blood T cell clone dynamics, with interferon-beta, best predicted response.

TCRdb's copy holds only in-frame clones and misses some; the assay was immunoSEQ multiplex PCR. The sample has 45,000 to 60,000 clones, 82% seen once. Chemo-refractory metastatic non-small-cell lung cancer patients were treated with focal radiation plus CTLA-4 blockade with ipilimumab. The source is a human donor with non-small cell lung cancer who had stable disease on radiotherapy plus ipilimumab. This chain uses TRBV5-1 with TRBJ2-1; weak D call: TRBD1 (6 bases). Sequencing used peripheral blood, obtained from a patient treated with radiotherapy plus ipilimumab. As DNA, the CDR3 is TGCGCCAGCAGCTTCGTTACAGGGTACAATGAGCAGTTCTTC. This translates into CASSFVTGYNEQFF.